Listed below are T cell receptor beta chains from one sample, sequenced in a study of post-analysis software for immune sequencing data. TCRdb independently ran MiXCR on the PCR reads; one entry per CDR3 protein. The repertoire has hundreds of thousands of distinct CDR3 sequences, approximately 38% of them found once; the top ten carry 7.6%. The sample was blood. These receptors were obtained from a girl aged 2-10 years with multiple sclerosis. Each CDR3 is given with its conserved first and last residue. The D gene is left open where the match is weak. Only some rows state a clone size, as once, few, many or a class for expanded clones.

J | V | D | size | CDR3 | DNA
TRBJ2-5 | TRBV28 | NA | few | CASSLLGEETQYF | TGTGCCAGCAGTTTACTAGGGGAAGAGACCCAGTACTTC
TRBJ2-7 | TRBV6-5 | NA | few | CASSYGTALDEQYF | TGTGCCAGCAGTTATGGGACGGCCCTGGACGAGCAGTACTTC
TRBJ1-6 | TRBV7-9 | TRBD1 | few | CASSEPTGGSPLHF | TGTGCCAGCAGCGAGCCGACAGGGGGTTCACCCCTCCACTTT
TRBJ2-1 | TRBV27 | NA | few | CAVLTRDPIREQFF | TGTGCCGTCCTTACCCGGGACCCCATCAGGGAGCAGTTCTTC
TRBJ2-7 | TRBV6-5 | NA | few | CASSYLSRTDSVYEQYF | TGTGCCAGCAGTTATCTCTCGCGAACGGACAGTGTCTACGAGCAGTACTTC
TRBJ2-7 | TRBV7-8 | TRBD2 | NA | CASSLWGPSGGLYEQYF | TGTGCCAGCAGCTTATGGGGGCCTAGCGGGGGGCTGTACGAGCAGTACTTC
TRBJ2-7 | TRBV12-3/TRBV12-4 | NA | few | CASIASGGYEQYF | TGTGCCAGCATCGCTTCCGGGGGCTACGAGCAGTACTTC
TRBJ1-1 | TRBV12-3/TRBV12-4 | NA | NA | CASSLGGRKYTEAFF | TGTGCCAGCAGTTTGGGGGGGCGTAAATACACTGAAGCTTTCTTT
TRBJ2-1 | TRBV7-9 | NA | NA | CASSLDGTYNEQFF | TGTGCCAGCAGCTTAGATGGGACCTACAATGAGCAGTTCTTC
TRBJ1-2 | TRBV29-1 | NA | few | CSVESNYGYTF | TGCAGCGTTGAGTCTAACTATGGCTACACCTTC
TRBJ2-3 | TRBV28 | TRBD1 | NA | CASSFSGQGPSTDTQDF | TGTGCCAGCAGTTTCTCCGGACAGGGCCCCTCGACAGATACGCAGGATTTT
TRBJ1-2 | TRBV6-6 | TRBD1 | NA | CASSFTGAVPYGYTF | TGTGCCAGCAGTTTTACAGGGGCGGTTCCCTATGGCTACACCTTC
TRBJ2-7 | TRBV20-1 | TRBD2 | few | CSAREGTSGPYEQYF | TGCAGTGCTAGAGAGGGGACTAGCGGGCCCTACGAGCAGTACTTC
TRBJ1-1 | TRBV29-1 | NA | NA | CSVEDLSWRGPNTEAFF | TGCAGCGTTGAAGATCTTTCGTGGCGGGGACCGAACACTGAAGCTTTCTTT